Following are 21 T cell receptor beta chains from one sample sequenced in a study of siplizumab effects on memory and regulatory T cells. Method: immunoSEQ multiplex PCR; TCRdb's copy keeps in-frame clones and lacks some. The data show more than 85,000 clones, around 92% seen once. Sequencing was carried out using Tregs sorted from blood. All receptors come from a human donor in good health.

The chain recombines TRBV4-2 with TRBJ2-1; D call uncertain. V was pared by 0 bases and J by 8 bases, with 14 bases between. In germline, CDR1 is LGHNA, CDR2 YNFKEQ. This CDR3 is built from 15 residues. The CDR3 region is CASSQEKVLFHEQFF. The CDR3 region has the DNA TGTGCCAGCAGCCAAGAAAAGGTTCTCTTCCATGAGCAGTTCTTC.

CDR3 residues: CTSSQDRRNYGYTF. The CDR3 bases are TGCACCAGCAGCCAAGATCGAAGGAACTATGGCTACACCTTC. The chain is built from TRBV1 and TRBJ1-2. TRBV1 is recorded as a pseudogene. The CDR3 extends over 14 amino acids.

The J gene is TRBJ1-5, the V gene TRBV18; D may be TRBD1 (6 bases). V lost 6 bases and J lost 4, with 19 bases in between. The germline V gene has CDR1 KGHSH and CDR2 LQKENI. The CDR3 has 16 residues. Here the CDR3 reads CASSYTSGAGNQPQHF. The DNA for the CDR3 is TGTGCCAGCTCCTACACCTCAGGGGCAGGGAATCAGCCCCAGCATTTT.

This rearrangement joins TRBV6-5 to TRBJ1-1; D uncertain. The CDR3 has 16 residues. Trimming pared 0 bases from V and 1 base from J, leaving 12 bases between. Germline V CDR1 and CDR2: MNHEY, SVGAGI. The DNA of the CDR3 is TGTGCCAGCAGTTACTCGTATCCGGAGACGAACACTGAAGCTTTCTTT. The encoded protein is CASSYSYPETNTEAFF.

The gene calls are TRBV5-1 and TRBJ1-2; no firm D call. V was trimmed by 0 bases and J by 10 bases, leaving 13 bases between them. Germline assignment: CDR1 SGHRS and CDR2 YFSETQ. This CDR3 is built from 13 residues. The CDR3 loop reads CASSLVPNPSYTF. The CDR3 bases are TGCGCCAGCAGCTTGGTTCCTAATCCCTCCTACACCTTC.

The chain uses TRBV19 and TRBJ1-5; possible D gene TRBD1, 6 bases. This CDR3 is 15 amino acids long. CDR1 is LNHDA, CDR2 SQIVND, per germline (reference sequence). The V gene lost 6 bases and the J gene lost 4 bases, with 16 bases spanning the gap. CDR3 residues: CASRSGGGFNQPQHF. DNA of the CDR3: TGTGCCAGTAGATCCGGGGGGGGCTTTAATCAGCCCCAGCATTTT.

The sample holds one count of this clone. V is TRBV5-5 and J is TRBJ1-2; D unclear. This CDR3 region has 14 residues. The V and J ends lost 0 bases and 8 bases respectively, with 14 bases between them. Germline assignment: CDR1 SGHKS and CDR2 YYEKEE (reference sequence). CDR3 bases: TGTGCCAGCAGCTTGGCTGTAGGGCCTCGGGGCTACACCTTC. Translating gives CASSLAVGPRGYTF.

The chain carries TRBV14 and TRBJ1-2; D unresolved. The CDR3 loop spans 13 amino acids. Per the germline V gene, CDR1 is SGHDN and CDR2 is FVKESK. Trimming removed 0 bases at V and 7 bases at J, with 9 bases between. For the CDR3, the DNA is TGTGCCAGCAGCCAAGAAAGGTTGGGTGGCTACACCTTC. Protein product: CASSQERLGGYTF.

The chain is built from TRBV19 and TRBJ1-4, with D perhaps matching TRBD1 (5 bases). This CDR3 is 17 amino acids long. V was cut by 5 bases and J by 2 bases, with 18 bases left in between. Looked up from germline, CDR1 is LNHDA and CDR2 is SQIVND (reference sequence). CDR3 DNA: TGTGCCAGTAGTCCGTCGCCGGGGGAAGGCACTAATGAAAAACTGTTTTTT. Translated: CASSPSPGEGTNEKLFF.

This chain connects TRBV5-4 to TRBJ2-7, with D perhaps TRBD1 or TRBD2 (5 bases each). Germline-derived CDR1 and CDR2 are SGHNT and YYREEE (reference sequence). This CDR3 has 13 residues. V was shortened by 1 base and J by 3 bases, with 8 bases between the two germline ends. In nucleotides, the CDR3 is TGTGCCAGCAGCTTGCGGGGCCTCTACGAGCAGTACTTC. Amino acid sequence: CASSLRGLYEQYF.

This chain links TRBV4-2 with TRBJ2-3; D may be TRBD1 or TRBD2 (6 bases each). Germline CDR1 LGHNA, CDR2 YNFKEQ. The V end was cut by 0 bases, the J end by 1 base, with 14 bases between. This CDR3 spans 17 amino acids. For the CDR3, the DNA is TGTGCCAGCAGCCAAGATTCTGGGGGGCGCGGCACAGATACGCAGTATTTT. Protein: CASSQDSGGRGTDTQYF.

The chain uses TRBV4-2 and TRBJ2-7; 7 bases align to TRBD1. The J segment lost 7 bases and the V segment lost 1 base, leaving 16 bases of the junction unmatched. CDR1 LGHNA and CDR2 YNFKEQ come from the germline V gene. CDR3 length: 17 residues. For the CDR3, the DNA is TGTGCCAGCAGCCAAGGGAAGCCCCACAGGGGCTCGGGGGAGCAGTACTTC. It is translated as CASSQGKPHRGSGEQYF.

This rearrangement joins TRBV15 to TRBJ2-3, with D perhaps matching TRBD1 or TRBD2 (5 bases each). Trimming removed 7 bases at V and 5 bases at J, with 13 bases between. Germline lookup yields CDR1 LNHNV and CDR2 YYDKDF (reference sequence). This CDR3 contains 13 residues. The CDR3 region is CATTQGGGDTQYF. Written as DNA, the CDR3 is TGTGCCACCACCCAGGGTGGGGGAGATACGCAGTATTTT.

The rearrangement links TRBV11-2 to TRBJ2-7; 8 positions match TRBD2. Germline V CDR1 and CDR2: SGHAT, FQNNGV. This CDR3 contains 15 residues. Trimming at V came to 3 bases and at J to 2 bases, leaving 6 bases not matched to a gene. The CDR3 spells CASSFSSGVAYEQYF. The CDR3 bases are TGTGCCAGCAGCTTCAGTAGCGGGGTTGCCTACGAGCAGTACTTC.

This clone was seen once. This sequence joins TRBV19 and TRBJ1-6; no definite D call. The V gene's germline CDR1 is LNHDA and CDR2 SQIVND (reference sequence). The V and J ends lost 2 bases and 14 bases respectively, with 16 bases between them. The CDR3 totals 14 residues. The CDR3 coding sequence is TGTGCCAGTAGTATATACCTGGCCCAAGGGACCCTCCACTTT. Its translation: CASSIYLAQGTLHF.

The chain recombines TRBV30 with TRBJ1-1; 7 bases align to TRBD1. Per the germline V gene, CDR1 is GTSNPN and CDR2 is SVGIG (reference sequence). The CDR3 loop spans 11 amino acids. Here the CDR3 DNA reads TGTGTAGCGGACAGGAGGACTGAAGCTTTCTTT. Protein: CVADRRTEAFF.

The rearrangement uses TRBV4-2 and TRBJ1-2; weak D call: TRBD1 (6 bases). V dropped 3 bases and J dropped 8 bases, with 19 bases sitting between them. Looked up from germline, CDR1 is LGHNA and CDR2 is YNFKEQ. The length of the CDR3 is 15 residues. DNA of the CDR3: TGTGCCAGCAGCCAGTCCCCGGGACACGTCGGGGGCTACACCTTC. Protein sequence: CASSQSPGHVGGYTF.

The V gene is TRBV12-5, the J gene TRBJ2-3; 10 positions agree with TRBD1. The germline V gene encodes CDR1 LGHNT and CDR2 FRNRAP. The CDR3 length is 17 residues. V dropped 2 bases and J dropped 2; count of bases not matched to a gene: 7. The CDR3 nucleotides read TGTGCTAGTGGTTTGTTCGCGGGACAGGGGACCACAGATACGCAGTATTTT. The encoded protein is CASGLFAGQGTTDTQYF.

The chain links TRBV18 to TRBJ2-1; TRBD2 agrees at 12 bases. Germline CDR1 reads KGHSH; CDR2 reads LQKENI. This CDR3 is built from 14 residues. Trimming at V came to 7 bases and at J to 7 bases, leaving 5 bases not matched to a gene. The CDR3 nucleotides are TGTGCCAGCTTGACTAGCGGGAGATTTAATGAGCAGTTCTTC. Protein: CASLTSGRFNEQFF.

This chain uses TRBV6-1 with TRBJ2-7; D gene uncertain. The CDR3 has 13 residues. Trimming took 4 bases from V and 2 from J, leaving 9 bases between them. The germline CDR1 and CDR2 sequences are MNHNS and SASEGT. The CDR3 DNA reads as TGTGCCAGCAGTGGGCCCCCGACCTACGAGCAGTACTTC. This encodes CASSGPPTYEQYF.

The rearrangement joins TRBV18 to TRBJ2-7, with TRBD2 as a possible D gene (5 bases). CDR3 size: 13 residues. Trimming took 6 bases from V and 4 from J, leaving 13 bases between them. Germline lookup yields CDR1 KGHSH and CDR2 LQKENI. Here the CDR3 reads CASSPGLWYEQYF. CDR3 bases: TGTGCCAGCTCGCCCGGACTGTGGTACGAGCAGTACTTC.